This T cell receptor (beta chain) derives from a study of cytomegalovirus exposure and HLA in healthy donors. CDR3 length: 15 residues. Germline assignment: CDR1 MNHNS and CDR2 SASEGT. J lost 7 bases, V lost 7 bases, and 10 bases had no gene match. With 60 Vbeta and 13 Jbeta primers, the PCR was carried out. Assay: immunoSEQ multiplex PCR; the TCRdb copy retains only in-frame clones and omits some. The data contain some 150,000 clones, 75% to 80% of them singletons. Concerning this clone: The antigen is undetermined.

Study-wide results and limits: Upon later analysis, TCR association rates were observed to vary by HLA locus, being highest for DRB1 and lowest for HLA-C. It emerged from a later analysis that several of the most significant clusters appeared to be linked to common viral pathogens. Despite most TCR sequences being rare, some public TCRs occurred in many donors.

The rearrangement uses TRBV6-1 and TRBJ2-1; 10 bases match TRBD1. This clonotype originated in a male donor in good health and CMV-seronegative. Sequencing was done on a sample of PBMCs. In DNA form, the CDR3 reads TGTGCCAGCACCACGGGACAGGGGAGAAAGAATGAGCAGTTCTTC. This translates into CASTTGQGRKNEQFF.